One sample yielded the 17 T cell receptor beta chains listed below, sequenced in a study of blood T cell repertoires in COVID-19. Assay: immunoSEQ multiplex PCR; the TCRdb copy retains only in-frame clones and omits some. The data contain a few hundred thousand clones, around 85% of them seen just once; the ten biggest clones take up 1.5% to 2%. Sequenced sample: PBMCs or T cells enriched from blood (not recorded which). The receptors here all came from a woman aged 50 to 60 who had recovered from COVID-19.

The J gene is TRBJ2-7, the V gene TRBV7-2; 8 bases map to TRBD2. The V segment lost 0 bases and the J segment 2 bases; nucleotides outside the gene matches: 9. This CDR3 has 17 amino acids. Germline CDR1 and CDR2: SGHTA and FQGNSA. The CDR3 bases are TGTGCCAGCAGCTTAGCGCTATCAGCGGGAGCCCCCTACGAGCAGTACTTC. This gives the protein CASSLALSAGAPYEQYF.

The chain links TRBV5-1 to TRBJ2-7; 7 nucleotides align to TRBD1. This CDR3 comprises 15 residues. The junction had 7 bases not matched to a gene; V was cut back by 0 bases and J by 4 bases. The germline V gene has CDR1 SGHRS and CDR2 YFSETQ. The CDR3 sequence is CASSLGAGGWYEQYF. CDR3 nucleotides: TGCGCCAGCAGCTTGGGGGCAGGGGGTTGGTACGAGCAGTACTTC.

V gene TRBV7-2 combines with J gene TRBJ2-6; possible D gene TRBD2, 5 bases. Trimming removed 7 bases at V and 3 bases at J, with 16 bases between. CDR3 length: 16 amino acids. Germline V CDR1 and CDR2: SGHTA, FQGNSA. Written as DNA, the CDR3 is TGTGCCAGCAAGAGAGGGATCACGGATGGGGCCAACGTCCTGACTTTC. Its protein product is CASKRGITDGANVLTF.

The chain couples TRBV7-9 to TRBJ2-7, with 8 positions matching TRBD1. There are 15 residues in the CDR3. Germline assignment: CDR1 SEHNR and CDR2 FQNEAQ (reference sequence). Trimming cost V 5 bases and J 2 bases; bases outside gene matches: 8. In DNA, the CDR3 is TGTGCCAGCAGCCTAGGACAGGGAGGTACCTACGAGCAGTACTTC. Amino acids: CASSLGQGGTYEQYF.

The chain carries TRBV21-1 and TRBJ2-1; TRBD1 was called by the table and not checked on the DNA. TRBV21-1 is a documented pseudogene. This CDR3 region has 16 residues. CDR3 DNA: TGTGCCAGCAGTCCCGAAGGAGGGGGCGCCTACAATGAGCAGTTCTTC. This encodes CASSPEGGGAYNEQFF.

The chain employs TRBV7-8 and TRBJ2-3; TRBD2 matches at 11 bases. V gave up 2 bases and J gave up 6 bases; unmatched junction bases: 7. Germline CDR1 reads SGHVS; CDR2 reads FQNEAQ. The CDR3 totals 16 residues. The CDR3 reads CASSLNSGRAGDTQYF. Written as DNA, the CDR3 is TGTGCCAGCAGCTTAAATAGCGGGAGGGCCGGGGATACGCAGTATTTT.

The chain carries TRBV2 and TRBJ1-1; 9 nucleotides agree with TRBD1. V lost 6 bases, J lost 1 base, and 3 bases stayed unmatched. CDR1 and CDR2 (germline): SNHLY, FYNNEI. The CDR3 extends over 14 amino acids. DNA for the CDR3: TGTGCCAGCAGAGCGGGACAGGGGAACACTGAAGCTTTCTTT. As protein: CASRAGQGNTEAFF.

This chain links TRBV9 with TRBJ2-2, with a possible D match to TRBD2 (6 bases). The germline V gene encodes CDR1 SGDLS and CDR2 YYNGEE. V was clipped by 7 bases and J by 1 base, with 11 bases between them. The CDR3 has 14 residues. The CDR3 is CASFSGENTGELFF. CDR3 DNA: TGTGCCAGCTTTAGCGGAGAGAACACCGGGGAGCTGTTTTTT.

The J gene is TRBJ2-3, the V gene TRBV20-1; 8 positions agree with TRBD1. CDR3 size: 15 residues. Germline CDR1 DFQATT, CDR2 SNEGSKA (reference sequence). V lost 6 bases, J lost 5 bases, and 13 bases stayed unmatched. CDR3 in DNA: TGCAGTGCCAGTCACCGGAGCACAGGGGGAGATACGCAGTATTTT. This gives the protein CSASHRSTGGDTQYF.

Written as DNA, the CDR3 is TGTGCCAGCAGTTCCTCGACAGAGAGCTTCTTCTACGAGCAGTACTTC. Its protein product is CASSSSTESFFYEQYF. The chain uses TRBV27 and TRBJ2-7; D possibly corresponds to TRBD1 (5 bases). Germline-derived CDR1 and CDR2 are MNHEY and SMNVEV (reference sequence). Trimming took 4 bases from V and 3 from J, leaving 19 bases between them. This CDR3 spans 16 amino acids.

This chain connects TRBV30 to TRBJ2-1; D is unclear. Germline assignment: CDR1 GTSNPN and CDR2 SVGIG (reference sequence). The CDR3 is made up of 11 amino acids. V was shortened by 1 base and J by 6 bases, with 4 bases between the two germline ends. CDR3 sequence: CAWSDRNEQFF. CDR3 in DNA: TGTGCCTGGAGTGATCGCAATGAGCAGTTCTTC.

V is TRBV10-3 and J is TRBJ2-7, with TRBD2 identical over 10 bases. Germline loops: CDR1 ENHRY, CDR2 SYGVKD. J gave up 0 bases and V 0 bases, and 5 bases lay outside the gene matches. CDR3 size: 17 residues. CDR3: CAISESRGLASSYEQYF. As DNA, the CDR3 is TGTGCCATCAGTGAGTCCAGGGGACTAGCGAGCTCCTACGAGCAGTACTTC.

The rearrangement joins TRBV4-2 to TRBJ2-7; tentatively, D is TRBD2 (6 bases). Trimming stripped 0 bases from V and 3 bases from J, with 18 bases between. The CDR3 is made up of 17 amino acids. Germline CDR1 LGHNA, CDR2 YNFKEQ. The CDR3 region has the DNA TGTGCCAGCAGCCAAGAGGTACCTCAGGCGGGGATCTACGAGCAGTACTTC. Its translation is CASSQEVPQAGIYEQYF.

The sample holds one count of this clone. V usage is TRBV6-2 or TRBV6-3 and J usage is TRBJ2-1, with D unresolved. CDR3 length: 15 residues. With 3 bases removed from V and 4 bases from J, the gap between germline ends came to 13 bases. CDR1 MNHEY and CDR2 SVGEGT come from the germline V gene. CDR3 bases: TGTGCCAGCAGTTATACCCCAGACACTTACAATGAGCAGTTCTTC. It encodes CASSYTPDTYNEQFF.

The CDR3 DNA follows: TGTGCCAGCAGTTCCTCCGGGGGGGTTCACACTGAAGCTTTCTTT. As protein: CASSSSGGVHTEAFF. The genes are TRBV28 and TRBJ1-1, with D possibly TRBD1 on 5 matching bases. The ends were cut back, 4 bases at V and 3 bases at J, with 15 bases in the middle. CDR1 and CDR2 from the germline V gene are MDHEN and SYDVKM. CDR3 size: 15 residues.

Only one count was recorded for this clone. CDR3 DNA sequence: TGTGCCAGCAGTTTGGCAGGGGTAAGGCAGCCCCAGCATTTT. It encodes CASSLAGVRQPQHF. This chain links TRBV27 with TRBJ1-5; TRBD1 is a possible D gene (6 bases). V was clipped by 3 bases and J by 7 bases, with 13 bases between them. Germline V gene sequence: CDR1 MNHEY, CDR2 SMNVEV (reference sequence). The CDR3 runs 14 residues.

The rearrangement uses TRBV29-1 and TRBJ1-1, with D possibly TRBD1 on 5 matching bases. CDR1 and CDR2 from the germline V gene are SQVTM and ANQGSEA. The CDR3 runs 14 residues. The V end lost 3 bases, the J end lost 4 bases, and 15 bases lay between the germline ends. CDR3 protein: CSVDREGLGTEAFF. In DNA, the CDR3 is TGCAGCGTTGATAGGGAGGGGCTTGGCACTGAAGCTTTCTTT.